This T cell receptor (beta chain) was identified during a study of blood T cell repertoires in COVID-19. Study in general: Nucleic acid was either cDNA or gDNA, and it came from T cells, B-cell-depleted T cells, or PBMCs.

As processed by the authors: Cell counts per sample came from amplifying reference gene primers. Profiled with immunoSEQ multiplex PCR; TCRdb holds only in-frame clones, not every one. D and trimming come from the DNA, and the V and J calls and clone size come from that table. The sample has just under 350,000 clones, about 83% seen once. This CDR3 comprises 14 residues. V was pared by 5 bases and J by 4 bases, with 11 bases between. Germline V gives CDR1 SGHAT, CDR2 FQNNGV. The count of this clone is one. The clonotype comes from a man aged 30 to 39 with active or convalescent COVID-19. The rearrangement joins TRBV11-2 to TRBJ2-2, with TRBD2 as a possible D gene (5 bases). The sequencing input was peripheral blood. The CDR3 is CASSARGATGELFF. The CDR3 coding sequence is TGTGCCAGCAGCGCCCGGGGAGCCACCGGGGAGCTGTTTTTT.